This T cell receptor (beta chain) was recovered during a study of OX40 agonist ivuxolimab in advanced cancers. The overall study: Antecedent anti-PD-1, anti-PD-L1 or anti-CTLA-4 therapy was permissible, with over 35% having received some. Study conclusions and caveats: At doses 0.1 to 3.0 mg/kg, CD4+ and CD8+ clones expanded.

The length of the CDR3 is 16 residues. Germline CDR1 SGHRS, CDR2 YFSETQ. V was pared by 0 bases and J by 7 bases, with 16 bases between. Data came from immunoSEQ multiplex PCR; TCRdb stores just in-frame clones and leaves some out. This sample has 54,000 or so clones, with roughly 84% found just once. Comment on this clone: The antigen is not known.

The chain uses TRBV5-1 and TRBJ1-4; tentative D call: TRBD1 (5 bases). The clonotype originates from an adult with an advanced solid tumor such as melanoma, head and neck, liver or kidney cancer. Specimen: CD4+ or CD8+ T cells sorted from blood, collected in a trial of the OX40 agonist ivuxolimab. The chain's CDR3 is CASSLEGSGRSEKLFF. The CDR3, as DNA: TGCGCCAGCAGCTTGGAGGGGAGTGGGCGGAGTGAAAAACTGTTTTTT.